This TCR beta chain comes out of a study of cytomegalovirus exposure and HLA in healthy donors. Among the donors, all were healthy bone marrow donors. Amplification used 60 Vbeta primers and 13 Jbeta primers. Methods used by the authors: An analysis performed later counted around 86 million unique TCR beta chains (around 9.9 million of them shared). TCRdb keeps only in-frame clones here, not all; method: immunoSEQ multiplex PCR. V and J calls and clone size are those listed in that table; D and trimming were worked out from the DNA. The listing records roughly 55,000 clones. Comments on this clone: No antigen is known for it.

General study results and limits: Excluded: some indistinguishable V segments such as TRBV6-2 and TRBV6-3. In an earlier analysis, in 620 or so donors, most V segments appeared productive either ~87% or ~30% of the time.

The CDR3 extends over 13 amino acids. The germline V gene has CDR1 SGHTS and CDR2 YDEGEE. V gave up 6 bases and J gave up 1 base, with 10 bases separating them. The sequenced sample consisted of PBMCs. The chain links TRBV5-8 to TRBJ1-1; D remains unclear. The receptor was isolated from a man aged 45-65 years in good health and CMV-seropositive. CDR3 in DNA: TGTGCCAGCAACACTATTAGGAACACTGAAGCTTTCTTT. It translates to CASNTIRNTEAFF.